These 18 T cell receptor beta chains were sequenced from one sample in a study of response to subunit inactivated influenza vaccine. TCRdb independently ran MiXCR on the RT-PCR reads; one entry per CDR3 protein. The top ten hold around 10% of the sample, which has hundreds of thousands of distinct CDR3 sequences, about 15% seen once. The sample in question was PBMCs from blood, obtained 11 to 12 days after vaccination. All receptors come from a man aged 50-60 years who received an inactivated influenza vaccine.

This sequence joins TRBV18 and TRBJ2-7, with unresolved D. Germline assignment: CDR1 KGHSH and CDR2 LQKENI. The CDR3 is made up of 14 amino acids. V was pared by 6 bases and J by 3 bases, with 15 bases between. The CDR3 DNA is TGTGCCAGCTCCCAGCTTAAGGGCGACTACGAGCAGTACTTC. This translates into CASSQLKGDYEQYF.

This clonotype has a handful of counts. The chain links TRBV29-1 to TRBJ2-3; D call uncertain. The CDR3 consists of 11 residues. Per the germline V gene, CDR1 is SQVTM and CDR2 is ANQGSEA. The V and J ends lost 4 bases and 5 bases respectively, with 7 bases between them. In DNA, the CDR3 is TGCAGCGTTGTCCTCGTAGATACGCAGTATTTT. Protein product: CSVVLVDTQYF.

This clonotype was observed a few times. The chain recombines TRBV20-1 with TRBJ2-3; 7 nucleotides match TRBD2. Germline V gives CDR1 DFQATT, CDR2 SNEGSKA (reference sequence). V trimming: 5 bases; J trimming: 0 bases; junction bases outside the gene matches: 8. The CDR3 sequence is 15 residues long. As DNA, the CDR3 is TGCAGTGCTCTTCTCGCTAGCGGTAGCACAGATACGCAGTATTTT. Translated, it gives CSALLASGSTDTQYF.

This clonotype was counted between two and nine times. Relative to the germline gene, one junction end is altered; a read error may explain this. The rearrangement joins TRBV12-3 or TRBV12-4 to TRBJ2-5; no reliable D call. The CDR3 has 12 residues. The CDR3 nucleotides read TGTGCCAGCAGTTTGAATCGAGAGACCCGGTACTTC. Protein: CASSLNRETRYF.

The genes are TRBV6-1 and TRBJ2-2; maybe TRBD1 (6 bases). The V and J ends lost 7 bases and 4 bases respectively, with 19 bases between them. The length of the CDR3 is 16 residues. Germline V CDR1 and CDR2: MNHNS, SASEGT. Here the CDR3 reads CASTRGQPLITGELFF. The CDR3 bases are TGTGCCAGCACTAGGGGACAACCCCTGATCACCGGGGAGCTGTTTTTT.

The chain joins TRBV7-2 to TRBJ2-5; the match to TRBD1 covers 7 bases. V lost 4 bases and J lost 5; bases outside the gene matches: 7. The CDR3 covers 14 residues. The germline gives CDR1 SGHTA, CDR2 FQGNSA. The CDR3 DNA is TGTGCCAGCAGCTGGACAGGCAGGCAGGAGACCCAGTACTTC. Its protein is CASSWTGRQETQYF.

The chain couples TRBV18 to TRBJ1-4; possibly TRBD1 for D (6 bases). Per the germline V gene, CDR1 is KGHSH and CDR2 is LQKENI. This CDR3 is 15 amino acids long. Trimming took 6 bases from V and 0 from J, leaving 11 bases between them. This CDR3 is CASSGTTTTNEKLFF. The DNA for the CDR3 is TGTGCCAGCTCCGGGACAACCACAACTAATGAAAAACTGTTTTTT.

This clonotype has more than one count but fewer than ten. The chain couples TRBV4-2 to TRBJ2-7; D is possibly TRBD1 (6 bases). The CDR3 sequence is 14 residues long. Per the germline V gene, CDR1 is LGHNA and CDR2 is YNFKEQ. V was cut by 3 bases and J by 0 bases, with 9 bases left in between. The CDR3 protein is CASSQTGLSYEQYF. CDR3 nucleotide sequence: TGTGCCAGCAGCCAGACAGGCCTCTCCTACGAGCAGTACTTC.

This clonotype was found a few times. The genes are TRBV29-1 and TRBJ1-5; 10 bases are a match to TRBD1. The CDR3 spans 12 residues. Germline V CDR1 and CDR2: SQVTM, ANQGSEA. The V gene end was trimmed by 4 bases and the J gene end by 9 bases; junction bases not matched to a gene: 3. CDR3: CSVGGQGTPQHF. In DNA, the CDR3 is TGCAGCGTTGGGGGACAGGGGACGCCCCAGCATTTT.

On this clonotype: The junction differs from germline at one of its ends, possibly a read error. The chain carries TRBV6-1 and TRBJ1-3; D is perhaps TRBD1 (5 bases). This CDR3 comprises 15 residues. Germline lookup yields CDR1 MNHNS and CDR2 SASEGT. CDR3 in amino acids: CAISDSAISGNTIYF. The CDR3 DNA reads TGTGCCATCAGTGACAGCGCTATCTCTGGAAACACCATATATTTT.

V and J are TRBV25-1 and TRBJ2-7; D may correspond to TRBD1 or TRBD2 (5 bases each). Per the germline V gene, CDR1 is MGHDK and CDR2 is SYGVNS. CDR3 length: 13 amino acids. V dropped 5 bases and J dropped 3 bases, with 11 bases sitting between them. The CDR3 DNA sequence: TGTGCCAGCAGTCCGGGACGGAACTACGAGCAGTACTTC. Residues: CASSPGRNYEQYF.

J is TRBJ2-2 and V is TRBV5-1; TRBD2 might be the D (5 bases). Trimming removed 1 base at V and 0 bases at J, with 10 bases between. The CDR3 contains 16 residues. Germline CDR1 is SGHRS and CDR2 is YFSETQ. The CDR3 sequence is CASSLIRTSNTGELFF. CDR3 coding DNA: TGCGCCAGCAGCTTGATCAGGACTTCGAACACCGGGGAGCTGTTTTTT.

In its sample, this clonotype was seen a few times. The chain combines TRBV7-2 with TRBJ2-1, with unresolved D. Germline V gene data show CDR1 as SGHTA and CDR2 as FQGNSA. V dropped 5 bases and J dropped 0 bases, with 14 bases sitting between them. The CDR3 loop spans 16 amino acids. In nucleotides, the CDR3 is TGTGCCAGCAGCCCCGCTTGGGCCCGCTCCTACAATGAGCAGTTCTTC. Its protein is CASSPAWARSYNEQFF.

The chain has TRBV12-3 or TRBV12-4 and TRBJ2-5, with TRBD1 identical over 8 bases. Trimming took 5 bases from V and 5 from J; bases not matched to a gene: 13. The CDR3 extends over 16 amino acids. The CDR3 region is CASSPRQRTGSETQYF. The CDR3 DNA follows: TGTGCCAGCAGTCCTCGCCAACGGACAGGGAGCGAGACCCAGTACTTC.

The chain is built from TRBV7-6 and TRBJ1-1, with TRBD1 identical over 9 bases. V gave up 5 bases and J gave up 1 base; unmatched junction bases: 5. This CDR3 comprises 15 residues. CDR1 SGHVS and CDR2 FNYEAQ come from the germline V gene. CDR3 nucleotides: TGTGCCAGCAGCAGAGACAGGGGGGCGAACACTGAAGCTTTCTTT. It translates to CASSRDRGANTEAFF.

The chain uses TRBV5-1 and TRBJ2-2, with TRBD1 matching over 9 bases. Germline V lookup: CDR1 SGHRS, CDR2 YFSETQ. The CDR3 totals 17 residues. The J segment lost 1 base and the V segment lost 4 bases, leaving 8 bases of the junction unmatched. For the CDR3, the DNA is TGCGCCAGCAGCCCTATGGGACAGGGCGGGAACACCGGGGAGCTGTTTTTT. This translates into CASSPMGQGGNTGELFF.

In this sample, this clonotype turned up a few times. The chain couples TRBV10-3 to TRBJ2-4; 8 nucleotides line up with TRBD2. The CDR3 sequence is 16 residues long. The germline CDR1 and CDR2 sequences are ENHRY and SYGVKD. V lost 3 bases, J lost 3 bases, and 7 bases stayed unmatched. The CDR3, as DNA: TGTGCCATCAGTGAAACCGGGACTAGAGACAAAAACATTCAGTACTTC. Protein product: CAISETGTRDKNIQYF.

V usage is TRBV4-3 and J usage is TRBJ2-2; D unresolved. This CDR3 is built from 16 residues. V lost 1 base and J lost 1, with 10 bases in between. Looked up from germline, CDR1 is LGHNA and CDR2 is YSLEER. CDR3 amino acids: CASSQVLRMNTGELFF. DNA for the CDR3: TGCGCCAGCAGCCAAGTTCTCAGGATGAACACCGGGGAGCTGTTTTTT.